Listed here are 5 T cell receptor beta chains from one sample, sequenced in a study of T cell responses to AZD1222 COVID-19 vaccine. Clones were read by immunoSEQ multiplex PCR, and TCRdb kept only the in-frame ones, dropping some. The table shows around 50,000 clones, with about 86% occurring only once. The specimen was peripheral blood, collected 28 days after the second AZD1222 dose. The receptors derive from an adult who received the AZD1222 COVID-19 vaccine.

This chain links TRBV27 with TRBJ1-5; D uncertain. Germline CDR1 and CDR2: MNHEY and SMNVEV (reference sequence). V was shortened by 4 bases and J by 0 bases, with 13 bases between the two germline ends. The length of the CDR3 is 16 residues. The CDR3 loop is CASSYTSGGSNQPQHF. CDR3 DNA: TGTGCCAGCAGTTACACCTCCGGAGGTAGCAATCAGCCCCAGCATTTT.

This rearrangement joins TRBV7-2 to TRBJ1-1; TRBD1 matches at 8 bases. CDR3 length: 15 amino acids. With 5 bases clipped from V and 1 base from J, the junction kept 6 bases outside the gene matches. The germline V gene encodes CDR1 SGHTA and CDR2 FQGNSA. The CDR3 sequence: CASSKHQGANTEAFF. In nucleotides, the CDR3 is TGTGCCAGCAGCAAACACCAGGGGGCGAACACTGAAGCTTTCTTT. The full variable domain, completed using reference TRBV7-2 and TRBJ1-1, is GAGVSQSPSNKVTEKGKDVELRCDPISGHTALYWYRQSLGQGLEFLIYFQGNSAPDKSGLPSDRFSAERTGGSVSTLTIQRTQQEDSAVYLCASSKHQGANTEAFFGQGTRLTVV.

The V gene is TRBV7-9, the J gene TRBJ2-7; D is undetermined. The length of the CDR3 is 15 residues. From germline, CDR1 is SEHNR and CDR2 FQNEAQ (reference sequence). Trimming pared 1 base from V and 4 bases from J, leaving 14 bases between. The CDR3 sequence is CASSLGSASPYEQYF. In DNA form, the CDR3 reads TGTGCCAGCAGCTTAGGGTCGGCGAGTCCGTACGAGCAGTACTTC. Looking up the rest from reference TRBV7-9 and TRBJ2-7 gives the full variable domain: DTGVSQNPRHKITKRGQNVTFRCDPISEHNRLYWYRQTLGQGPEFLTYFQNEAQLEKSRLLSDRFSAERPKGSFSTLEIQRTEQGDSAMYLCASSLGSASPYEQYFGPGTRLTVT.

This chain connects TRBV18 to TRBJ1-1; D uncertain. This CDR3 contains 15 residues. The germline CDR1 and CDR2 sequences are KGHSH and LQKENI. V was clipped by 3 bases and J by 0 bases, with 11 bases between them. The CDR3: CASSPATELNTEAFF. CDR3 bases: TGTGCCAGCTCACCTGCAACAGAGTTGAACACTGAAGCTTTCTTT.

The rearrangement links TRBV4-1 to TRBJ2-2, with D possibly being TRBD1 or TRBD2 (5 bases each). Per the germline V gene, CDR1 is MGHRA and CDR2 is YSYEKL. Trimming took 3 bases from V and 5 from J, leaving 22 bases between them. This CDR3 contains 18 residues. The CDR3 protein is CASSHAQGRGGVTGELFF. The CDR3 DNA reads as TGCGCCAGCAGCCACGCCCAGGGTCGGGGCGGAGTAACCGGGGAGCTGTTTTTT.